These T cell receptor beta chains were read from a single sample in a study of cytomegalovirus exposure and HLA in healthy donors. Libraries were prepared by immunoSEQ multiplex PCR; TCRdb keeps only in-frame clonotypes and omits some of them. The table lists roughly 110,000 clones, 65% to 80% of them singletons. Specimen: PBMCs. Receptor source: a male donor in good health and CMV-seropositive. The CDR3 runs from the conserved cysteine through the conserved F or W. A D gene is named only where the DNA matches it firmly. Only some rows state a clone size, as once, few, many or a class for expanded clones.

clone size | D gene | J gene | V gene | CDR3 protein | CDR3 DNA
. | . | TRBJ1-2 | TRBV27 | CASSSAGRGGYTF | TGTGCCAGCAGTTCGGCAGGCCGCGGGGGCTACACCTTC
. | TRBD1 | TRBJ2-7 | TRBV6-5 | CASTGQGRGEQYF | TGTGCCAGCACCGGACAGGGGAGAGGCGAGCAGTACTTC
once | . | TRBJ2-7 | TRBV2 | CASSVVRVGEQYF | TGTGCCAGCAGTGTCGTCAGGGTTGGGGAGCAGTACTTC
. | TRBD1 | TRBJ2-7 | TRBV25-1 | CASISGQGYEQYF | TGTGCCAGCATATCGGGACAGGGCTACGAGCAGTACTTC
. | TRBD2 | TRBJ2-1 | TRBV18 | CASSPLGTSGRSSYNEQFF | TGTGCCAGCTCACCACTGGGGACTAGCGGACGGAGCTCCTACAATGAGCAGTTCTTC
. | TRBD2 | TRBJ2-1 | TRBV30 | CAWRFSGRTYNEQFF | TGTGCCTGGAGGTTTAGCGGGAGGACTTACAATGAGCAGTTCTTC
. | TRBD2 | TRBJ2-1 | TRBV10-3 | CAISVGTSGSDEQFF | TGTGCCATCAGTGTAGGGACTAGCGGGAGCGATGAGCAGTTCTTC
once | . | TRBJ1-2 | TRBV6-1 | CASSESLRGAGYTF | TGTGCCAGCAGTGAATCCCTCCGTGGAGCAGGCTACACCTTC
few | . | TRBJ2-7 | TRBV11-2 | CASSPRVGGEDF | TGTGCCAGCAGCCCAAGGGTGGGAGGTGAGGACTTC
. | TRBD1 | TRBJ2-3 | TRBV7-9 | CASSPLTGGLTDTQYF | TGTGCCAGCAGCCCATTGACAGGGGGTCTCACAGATACGCAGTATTTT
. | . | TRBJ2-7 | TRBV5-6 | CASSLGRAYEQYF | TGTGCCAGCAGCCTGGGCAGGGCCTACGAGCAGTACTTC
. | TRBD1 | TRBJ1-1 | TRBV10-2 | CASSRGTDVGVGTEAFF | TGCGCCAGCAGCCGCGGGACAGATGTCGGAGTTGGCACTGAAGCTTTCTTT
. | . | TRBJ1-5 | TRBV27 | CASSAGYSNQPQHF | TGTGCCAGCAGCGCAGGTTATAGCAATCAGCCCCAGCATTTT
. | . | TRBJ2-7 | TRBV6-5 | CASSYGHPRENEQYF | TGTGCCAGCAGTTACGGACATCCACGAGAGAACGAGCAGTACTTC
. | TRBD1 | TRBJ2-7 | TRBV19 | CASSSGTETYEQYF | TGTGCCAGTAGTTCGGGGACAGAAACCTACGAGCAGTACTTC
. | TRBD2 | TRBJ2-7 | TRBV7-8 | CASSLEERELNYEQYF | TGTGCCAGCAGCTTAGAGGAGCGGGAGCTAAACTACGAGCAGTACTTC
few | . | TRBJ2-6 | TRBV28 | CASSSIGGSGANVLTF | TGTGCCAGCAGCTCGATTGGGGGGTCTGGGGCCAACGTCCTGACTTTC
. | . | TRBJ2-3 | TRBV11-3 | CASSGGTDTQYF | TGTGCCAGCTCCGGGGGCACAGATACGCAGTATTTT
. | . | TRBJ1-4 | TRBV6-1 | CASSAWGGDEKLFF | TGTGCCAGCAGTGCATGGGGAGGAGATGAAAAACTGTTTTTT
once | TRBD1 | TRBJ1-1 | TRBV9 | CASSPTGRNTEAFF | TGTGCCAGCAGCCCGACAGGGAGAAACACTGAAGCTTTCTTT
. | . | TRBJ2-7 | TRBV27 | CASSGRAPHYEQYF | TGTGCCAGCAGCGGCAGGGCCCCTCACTACGAGCAGTACTTC
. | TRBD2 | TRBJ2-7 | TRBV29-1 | CSVEGGRSGRYEQYF | TGCAGCGTTGAAGGAGGAAGGAGCGGGAGGTACGAGCAGTACTTC
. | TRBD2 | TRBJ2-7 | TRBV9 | CASSVGETSYYEQYF | TGTGCCAGCAGCGTAGGAGAGACTAGCTATTACGAGCAGTACTTC
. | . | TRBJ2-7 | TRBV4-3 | CASSQEGALGSYEQYF | TGCGCCAGCAGCCAAGAAGGGGCCCTGGGATCCTACGAGCAGTACTTC
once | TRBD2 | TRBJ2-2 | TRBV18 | CASSPGLAGGPGVLLLDTGELFF | TGTGCCAGCTCACCAGGACTAGCGGGAGGGCCAGGTGTGTTGTTGTTGGACACCGGGGAGCTGTTTTTT
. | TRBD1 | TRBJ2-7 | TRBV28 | CASRYRDRGHYEQYF | TGTGCCAGCAGGTACCGGGACAGGGGGCACTACGAGCAGTACTTC
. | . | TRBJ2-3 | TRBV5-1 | CASKEGRNTDTQYF | TGCGCCAGCAAGGAGGGGCGCAACACAGATACGCAGTATTTT
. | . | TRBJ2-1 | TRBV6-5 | CASYTGVSNEQFF | TGTGCCAGCTATACGGGGGTTAGCAATGAGCAGTTCTTC
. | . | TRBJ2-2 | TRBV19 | CASSLAGELFF | TGTGCCAGTAGCCTCGCCGGGGAGCTGTTTTTT
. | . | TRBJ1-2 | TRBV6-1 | CASVEGGANYGYTF | TGTGCCAGCGTAGAGGGAGGAGCTAACTATGGCTACACCTTC
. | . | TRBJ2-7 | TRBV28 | CASSSPRLRGDEQYF | TGTGCCAGCAGTTCCCCCCGTCTCCGAGGCGACGAGCAGTACTTC
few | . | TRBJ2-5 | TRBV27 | CASSLYRQGGETQYF | TGTGCCAGCAGTTTATATAGACAGGGAGGAGAGACCCAGTACTTC
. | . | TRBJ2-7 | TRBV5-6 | CASSRKTILSMEQYF | TGTGCCAGCAGCCGAAAGACTATACTTTCGATGGAGCAGTACTTC
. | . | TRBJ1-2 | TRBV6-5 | CASSYGGGNYGYTF | TGTGCCAGCAGTTACGGGGGCGGAAACTATGGCTACACCTTC
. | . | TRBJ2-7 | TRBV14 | CASSPRAGPAYEQYF | TGTGCCAGCAGTCCGCGTGCGGGGCCAGCCTACGAGCAGTACTTC
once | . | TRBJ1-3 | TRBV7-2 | CASSPRGGSSGNTIYF | TGTGCCAGCAGCCCCCGGGGGGGCAGCTCTGGAAACACCATATATTTT
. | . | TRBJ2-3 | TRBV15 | CATSRASTDTQYF | TGTGCCACCAGCAGAGCTAGCACAGATACGCAGTATTTT
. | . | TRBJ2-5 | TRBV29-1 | CSVVRGGQETQYF | TGCAGCGTTGTGAGGGGGGGCCAAGAGACCCAGTACTTC
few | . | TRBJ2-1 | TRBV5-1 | CASSLQGRDIYNEQFF | TGCGCCAGCAGCTTGCAGGGTAGGGACATATACAATGAGCAGTTCTTC
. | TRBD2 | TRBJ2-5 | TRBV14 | CASSQFPAGIQETQYF | TGTGCCAGCAGCCAATTTCCAGCGGGGATCCAAGAGACCCAGTACTTC
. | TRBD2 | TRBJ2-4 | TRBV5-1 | CASSSSGTSGSGKNIQYF | TGCGCCAGCAGCTCGTCCGGGACTAGCGGGAGCGGGAAAAACATTCAGTACTTC
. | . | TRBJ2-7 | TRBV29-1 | CSVVRGTRPYEQYF | TGCAGCGTAGTAAGAGGGACTCGACCCTACGAGCAGTACTTC
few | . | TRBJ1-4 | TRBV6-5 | CASSYVRGGEKLFF | TGTGCCAGCAGTTACGTTAGGGGAGGTGAAAAACTGTTTTTT